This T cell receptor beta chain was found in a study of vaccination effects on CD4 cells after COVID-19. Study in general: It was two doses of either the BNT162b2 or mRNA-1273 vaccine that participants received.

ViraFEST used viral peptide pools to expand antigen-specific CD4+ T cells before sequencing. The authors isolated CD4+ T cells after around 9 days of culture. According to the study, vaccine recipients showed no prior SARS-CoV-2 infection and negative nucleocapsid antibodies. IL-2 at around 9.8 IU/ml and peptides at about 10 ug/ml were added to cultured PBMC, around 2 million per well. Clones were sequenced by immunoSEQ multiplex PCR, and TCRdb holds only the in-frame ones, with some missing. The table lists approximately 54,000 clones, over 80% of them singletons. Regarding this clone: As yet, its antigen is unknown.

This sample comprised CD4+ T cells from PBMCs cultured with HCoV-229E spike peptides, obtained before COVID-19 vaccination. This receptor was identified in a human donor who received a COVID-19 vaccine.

CDR3 region: CASSLGGGLSGETQYF. CDR3 coding DNA: TGCGCCAGCAGCTTGGGTGGGGGGCTATCCGGAGAGACCCAGTACTTC. The rearrangement joins TRBV5-1 to TRBJ2-5, with D possibly called TRBD1 or TRBD2 (6 bases each). Germline V CDR1 and CDR2: SGHRS, YFSETQ. The V gene lost 0 bases and the J gene lost 4 bases, with 16 bases spanning the gap. The CDR3 has 16 residues. The variable domain in full, with the rest retrieved from reference TRBV5-1 and TRBJ2-5, is KAGVTQTPRYLIKTRGQQVTLSCSPISGHRSVSWYQQTPGQGLQFLFEYFSETQRNKGNFPGRFSGRQFSNSRSEMNVSTLELGDSALYLCASSLGGGLSGETQYFGPGTRLLVL.